This T cell receptor beta chain came from a study of T cells in Graves' hyperthyroidism and ophthalmopathy. Findings and limits, study-wide: Most clonotypes that expanded in the thyroid above 0.001 also showed up in blood.

Amplified TCR beta CDR3 regions came from RNA transcripts. RT-PCR in the first round (using the HTBI primer set) targeted the TCR CDR3. TCRdb ran MiXCR on the multiplex PCR reads and lists one entry per CDR3 protein. The sample lists over 700,000 distinct CDR3 sequences, around 19% seen once, with 15% to 20% in the top ten. This clonotype was seen repeatedly, ten times or more. Its antigen remains unidentified. V was cut by 3 bases and J by 0 bases, with 11 bases left in between. Germline V gives CDR1 DFQATT, CDR2 SNEGSKA (reference sequence). The CDR3 sequence is 14 residues long. The source material was blood. The chain joins TRBV20-1 to TRBJ1-1; D may be TRBD1 (5 bases). This TCR was recovered from a woman in her fifties or sixties with Graves' hyperthyroidism that later progressed to Graves' ophthalmopathy. CDR3 nucleotides: TGCAGTGCTAGCGTTGGGACGGTGAACACTGAAGCTTTCTTT. As protein: CSASVGTVNTEAFF.